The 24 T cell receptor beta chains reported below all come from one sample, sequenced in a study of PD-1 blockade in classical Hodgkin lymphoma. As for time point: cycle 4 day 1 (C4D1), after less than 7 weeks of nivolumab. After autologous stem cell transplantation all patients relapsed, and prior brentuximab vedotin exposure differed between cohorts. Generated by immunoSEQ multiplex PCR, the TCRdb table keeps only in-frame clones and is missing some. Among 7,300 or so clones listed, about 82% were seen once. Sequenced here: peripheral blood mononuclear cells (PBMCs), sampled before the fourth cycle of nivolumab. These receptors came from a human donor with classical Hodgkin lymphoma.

CDR3: CASSLTSGGSYEQYF. CDR3 nucleotide sequence: TGTGCCAGCAGCTTAACTAGCGGGGGATCCTACGAGCAGTACTTC. The rearrangement joins TRBV7-6 to TRBJ2-7, with 11 bases identical to TRBD2. V lost 2 bases, J lost 1 base, and 1 base stayed unmatched. Germline V gene data show CDR1 as SGHVS and CDR2 as FNYEAQ. The CDR3 totals 15 residues. The whole variable domain, filled in from reference TRBV7-6 and TRBJ2-7, reads GAGVSQSPRYKVTKRGQDVALRCDPISGHVSLYWYRQALGQGPEFLTYFNYEAQQDKSGLPNDRFSAERPEGSISTLTIQRTEQRDSAMYRCASSLTSGGSYEQYFGPGTRLTVT.

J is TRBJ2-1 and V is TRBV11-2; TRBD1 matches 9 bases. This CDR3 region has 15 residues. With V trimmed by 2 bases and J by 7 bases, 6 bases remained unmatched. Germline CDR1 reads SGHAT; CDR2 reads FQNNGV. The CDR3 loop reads CASSLRDRVGNEQFF. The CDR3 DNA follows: TGTGCCAGCAGCTTAAGGGACAGGGTGGGAAATGAGCAGTTCTTC.

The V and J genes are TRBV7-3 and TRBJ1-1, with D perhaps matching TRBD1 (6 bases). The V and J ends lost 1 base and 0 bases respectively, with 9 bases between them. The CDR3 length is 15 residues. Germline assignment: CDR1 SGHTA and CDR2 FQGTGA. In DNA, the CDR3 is TGTGCCAGCAGCTTAAGTGGACAGTTGAACACTGAAGCTTTCTTT. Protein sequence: CASSLSGQLNTEAFF.

CDR3 amino acids: CASSSRDRLTYNEQFF. DNA of the CDR3: TGTGCCAGCAGCTCCCGGGACAGGCTGACCTACAATGAGCAGTTCTTC. This rearrangement joins TRBV7-9 to TRBJ2-1; 8 nucleotides line up with TRBD1. The germline gives CDR1 SEHNR, CDR2 FQNEAQ (reference sequence). V was clipped by 4 bases and J by 2 bases; unmatched bases: 7. The CDR3 extends over 16 amino acids.

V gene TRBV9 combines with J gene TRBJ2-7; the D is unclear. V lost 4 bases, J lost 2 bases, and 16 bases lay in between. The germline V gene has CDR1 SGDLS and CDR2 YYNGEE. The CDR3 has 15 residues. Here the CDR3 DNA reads TGTGCCAGCAGCCCTCGACCCGGCAGCGCCTACGAGCAGTACTTC. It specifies CASSPRPGSAYEQYF.

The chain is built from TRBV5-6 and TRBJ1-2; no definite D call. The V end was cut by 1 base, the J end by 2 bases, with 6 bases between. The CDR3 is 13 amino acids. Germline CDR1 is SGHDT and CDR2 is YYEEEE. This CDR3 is CASSLPGNYGYTF. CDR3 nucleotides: TGTGCCAGCAGCTTGCCGGGGAACTATGGCTACACCTTC.

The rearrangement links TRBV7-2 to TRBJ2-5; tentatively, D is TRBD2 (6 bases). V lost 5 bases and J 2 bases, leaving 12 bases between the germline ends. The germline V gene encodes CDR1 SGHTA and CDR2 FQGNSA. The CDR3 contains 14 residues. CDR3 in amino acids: CASSRLEGQETQYF. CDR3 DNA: TGTGCCAGCAGCAGACTAGAGGGTCAAGAGACCCAGTACTTC.

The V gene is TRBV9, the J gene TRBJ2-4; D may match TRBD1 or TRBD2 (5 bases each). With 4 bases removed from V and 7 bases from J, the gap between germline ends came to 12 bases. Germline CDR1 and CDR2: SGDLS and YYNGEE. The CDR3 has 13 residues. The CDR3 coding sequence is TGTGCCAGCAGCCCCGGGACCGATAACATTCAGTACTTC. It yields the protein CASSPGTDNIQYF.

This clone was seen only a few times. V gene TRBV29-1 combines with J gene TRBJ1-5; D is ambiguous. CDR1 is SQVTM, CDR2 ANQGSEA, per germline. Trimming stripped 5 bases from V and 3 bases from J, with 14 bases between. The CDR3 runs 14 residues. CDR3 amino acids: CSVMIWENNQPQHF. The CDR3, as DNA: TGCAGCGTTATGATATGGGAAAACAATCAGCCCCAGCATTTT.

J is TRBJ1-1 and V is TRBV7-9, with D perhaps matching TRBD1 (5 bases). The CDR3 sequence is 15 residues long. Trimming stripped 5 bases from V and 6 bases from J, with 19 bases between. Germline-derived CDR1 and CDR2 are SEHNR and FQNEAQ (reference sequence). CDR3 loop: CASSRGSTGVSEAFF. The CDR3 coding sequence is TGTGCCAGCAGCCGAGGGTCAACAGGTGTATCTGAAGCTTTCTTT.

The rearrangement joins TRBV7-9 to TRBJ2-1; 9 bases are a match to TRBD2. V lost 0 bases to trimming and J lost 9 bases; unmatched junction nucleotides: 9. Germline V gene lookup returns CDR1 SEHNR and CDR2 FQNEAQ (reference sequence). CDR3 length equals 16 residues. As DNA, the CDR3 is TGTGCCAGCAGCTTAGCGGGCGGCGGGGGGGCCTCTGAGCAGTTCTTC. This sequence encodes CASSLAGGGGASEQFF.

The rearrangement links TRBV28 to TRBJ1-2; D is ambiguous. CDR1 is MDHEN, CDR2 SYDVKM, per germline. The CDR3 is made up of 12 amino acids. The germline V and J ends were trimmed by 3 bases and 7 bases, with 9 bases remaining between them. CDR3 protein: CASSFLGSGYTF. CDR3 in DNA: TGTGCCAGCAGTTTTCTAGGGAGTGGCTACACCTTC.

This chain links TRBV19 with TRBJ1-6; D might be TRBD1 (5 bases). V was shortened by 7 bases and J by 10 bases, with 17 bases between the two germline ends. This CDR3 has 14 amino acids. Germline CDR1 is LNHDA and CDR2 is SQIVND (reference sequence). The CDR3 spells CASMGTGTASPLHF. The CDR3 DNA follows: TGTGCCAGTATGGGGACCGGTACAGCCTCACCCCTCCACTTT.

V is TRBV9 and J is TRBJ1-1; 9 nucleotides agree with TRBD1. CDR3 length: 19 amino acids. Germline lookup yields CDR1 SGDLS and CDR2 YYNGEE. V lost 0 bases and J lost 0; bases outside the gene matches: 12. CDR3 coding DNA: TGTGCCAGCAGCGTAGCTGGGACAGGGTCGGTTAGTCTGAACACTGAAGCTTTCTTT. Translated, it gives CASSVAGTGSVSLNTEAFF.

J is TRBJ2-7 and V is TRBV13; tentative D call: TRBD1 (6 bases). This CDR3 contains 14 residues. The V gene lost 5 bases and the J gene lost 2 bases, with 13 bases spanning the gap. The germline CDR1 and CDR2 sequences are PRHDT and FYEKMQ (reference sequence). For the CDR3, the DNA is TGTGCCAGCAGCCATTCGACAGGCGCCTACGAGCAGTACTTC. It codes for CASSHSTGAYEQYF.

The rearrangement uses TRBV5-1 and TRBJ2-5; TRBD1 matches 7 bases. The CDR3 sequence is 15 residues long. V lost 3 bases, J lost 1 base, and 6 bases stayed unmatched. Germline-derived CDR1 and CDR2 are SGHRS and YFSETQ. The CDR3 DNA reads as TGCGCCAGCAGCTCTAATGACAGGGTCCAAGAGACCCAGTACTTC. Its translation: CASSSNDRVQETQYF.

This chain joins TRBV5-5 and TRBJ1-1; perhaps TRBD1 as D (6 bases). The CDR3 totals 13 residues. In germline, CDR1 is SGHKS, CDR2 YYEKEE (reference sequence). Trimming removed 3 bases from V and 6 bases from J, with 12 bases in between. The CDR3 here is CASSSTGFAEAFF. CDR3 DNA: TGTGCCAGCAGCTCAACAGGGTTTGCTGAAGCTTTCTTT.

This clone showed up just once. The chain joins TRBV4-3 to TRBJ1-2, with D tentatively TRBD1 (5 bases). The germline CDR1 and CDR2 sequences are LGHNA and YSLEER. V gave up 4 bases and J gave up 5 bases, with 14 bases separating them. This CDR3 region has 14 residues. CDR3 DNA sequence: TGCGCCAGCAGCCCAGGTCAGGGAGCTTATGGCTACACCTTC. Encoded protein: CASSPGQGAYGYTF.

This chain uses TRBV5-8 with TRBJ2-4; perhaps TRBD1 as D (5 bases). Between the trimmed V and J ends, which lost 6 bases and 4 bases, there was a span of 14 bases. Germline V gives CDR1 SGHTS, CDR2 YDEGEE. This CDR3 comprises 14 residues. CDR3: CASTKIDSKNIQYF. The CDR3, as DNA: TGTGCCAGCACCAAGATAGACAGTAAAAACATTCAGTACTTC.

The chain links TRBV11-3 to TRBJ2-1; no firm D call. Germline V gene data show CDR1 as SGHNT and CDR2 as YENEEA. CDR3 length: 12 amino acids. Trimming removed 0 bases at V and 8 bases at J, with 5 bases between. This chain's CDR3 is CASSLDVDEQFF. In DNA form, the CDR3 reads TGTGCCAGCAGCTTAGATGTGGATGAGCAGTTCTTC.

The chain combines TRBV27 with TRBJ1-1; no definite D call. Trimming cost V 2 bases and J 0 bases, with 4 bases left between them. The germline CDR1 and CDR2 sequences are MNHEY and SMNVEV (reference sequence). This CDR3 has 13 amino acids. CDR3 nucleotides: TGTGCCAGCAGTTTAAGGCTGAACACTGAAGCTTTCTTT. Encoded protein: CASSLRLNTEAFF.

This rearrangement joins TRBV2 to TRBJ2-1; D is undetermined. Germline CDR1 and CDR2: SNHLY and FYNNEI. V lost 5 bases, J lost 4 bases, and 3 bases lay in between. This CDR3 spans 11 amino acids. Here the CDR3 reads CASSRYNEQFF. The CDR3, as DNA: TGTGCCAGCAGTAGGTACAATGAGCAGTTCTTC.

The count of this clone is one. This CDR3 reads CASIASGGARNEQFF. CDR3 bases: TGTGCCAGCATAGCTAGCGGGGGGGCGCGGAATGAGCAGTTCTTC. This rearrangement joins TRBV6-6 to TRBJ2-1; 12 positions match TRBD2. The length of the CDR3 is 15 residues. Germline loops: CDR1 MNHNY, CDR2 SVGAGI (reference sequence). V lost 7 bases to trimming and J lost 7 bases; unmatched junction nucleotides: 8.

The CDR3 nucleotides read TGTGCCTGGATCAGTACGGACAGGTGGGGCACTGAAGCTTTCTTT. Translation gives CAWISTDRWGTEAFF. This chain links TRBV30 with TRBJ1-1; the match to TRBD1 covers 7 bases. V gave up 4 bases and J gave up 4 bases; unmatched junction bases: 12. CDR1 and CDR2 (germline): GTSNPN, SVGIG (reference sequence). CDR3 size: 15 residues.